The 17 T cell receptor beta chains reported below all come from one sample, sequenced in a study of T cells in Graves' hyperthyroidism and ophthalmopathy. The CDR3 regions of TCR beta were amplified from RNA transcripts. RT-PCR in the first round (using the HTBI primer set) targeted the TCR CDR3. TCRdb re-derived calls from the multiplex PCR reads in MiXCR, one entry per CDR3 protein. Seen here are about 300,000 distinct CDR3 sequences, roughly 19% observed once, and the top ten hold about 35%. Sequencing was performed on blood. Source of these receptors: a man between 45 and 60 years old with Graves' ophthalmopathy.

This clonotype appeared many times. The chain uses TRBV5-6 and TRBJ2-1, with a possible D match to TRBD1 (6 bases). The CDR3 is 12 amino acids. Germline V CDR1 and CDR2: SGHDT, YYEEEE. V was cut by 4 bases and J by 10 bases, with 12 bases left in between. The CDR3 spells CASSRSQGEQFF. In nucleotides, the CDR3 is TGTGCCAGCAGCCGATCCCAGGGGGAGCAGTTCTTC.

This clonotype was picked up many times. This CDR3 reads CASSSRGARSYEQYF. As DNA, the CDR3 is TGTGCCAGCAGCTCGAGGGGGGCACGGTCCTACGAGCAGTACTTC. The gene calls are TRBV7-2 and TRBJ2-7; D is tentatively TRBD1 or TRBD2 (6 bases each). V was cut by 4 bases and J by 1 base, with 14 bases left in between. Germline CDR1 SGHTA, CDR2 FQGNSA. The length of the CDR3 is 15 residues.

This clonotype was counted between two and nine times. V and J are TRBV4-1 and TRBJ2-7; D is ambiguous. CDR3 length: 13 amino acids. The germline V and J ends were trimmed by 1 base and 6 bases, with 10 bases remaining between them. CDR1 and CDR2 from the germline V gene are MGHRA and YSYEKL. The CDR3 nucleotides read TGCGCCAGCAGCCAAGTCACGGGCGGCGAGCAGTACTTC. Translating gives CASSQVTGGEQYF.

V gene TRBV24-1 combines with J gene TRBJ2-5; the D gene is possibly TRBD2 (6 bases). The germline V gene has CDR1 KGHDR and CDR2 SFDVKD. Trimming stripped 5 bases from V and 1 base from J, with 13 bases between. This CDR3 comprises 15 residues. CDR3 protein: CATSGAGQTQETQYF. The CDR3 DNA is TGTGCCACCAGTGGGGCGGGGCAGACCCAAGAGACCCAGTACTTC.

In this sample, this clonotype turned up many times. In nucleotides, the CDR3 is TGCAGCGTTGCTGCTAGCGGGACGACAGATACGCAGTATTTT. It specifies CSVAASGTTDTQYF. The rearrangement uses TRBV29-1 and TRBJ2-3; 9 bases are a match to TRBD2. Germline-derived CDR1 and CDR2 are SQVTM and ANQGSEA. With 4 bases clipped from V and 3 bases from J, the junction kept 5 bases outside the gene matches. There are 14 residues in the CDR3.

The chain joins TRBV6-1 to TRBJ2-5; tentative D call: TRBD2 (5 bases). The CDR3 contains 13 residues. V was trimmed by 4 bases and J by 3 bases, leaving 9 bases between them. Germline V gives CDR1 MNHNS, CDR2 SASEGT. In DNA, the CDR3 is TGTGCCAGCAGTGCGGGAAATAAAGAGACCCAGTACTTC. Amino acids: CASSAGNKETQYF.

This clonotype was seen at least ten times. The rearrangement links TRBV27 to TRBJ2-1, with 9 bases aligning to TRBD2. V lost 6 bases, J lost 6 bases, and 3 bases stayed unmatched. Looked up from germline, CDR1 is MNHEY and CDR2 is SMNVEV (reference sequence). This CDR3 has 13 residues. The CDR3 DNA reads TGTGCCAGCAGAACGGGACTAGCCAATGAGCAGTTCTTC. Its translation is CASRTGLANEQFF.

The CDR3, as DNA: TGTGCCACCAGCAGAGGACAGGAGAATCAGCCCCAGCATTTT. This gives the protein CATSRGQENQPQHF. The chain couples TRBV15 to TRBJ1-5; D is perhaps TRBD1 (6 bases). Germline V gene data show CDR1 as LNHNV and CDR2 as YYDKDF (reference sequence). The V end lost 1 base, the J end lost 4 bases, and 8 bases lay between the germline ends. This CDR3 spans 14 amino acids.

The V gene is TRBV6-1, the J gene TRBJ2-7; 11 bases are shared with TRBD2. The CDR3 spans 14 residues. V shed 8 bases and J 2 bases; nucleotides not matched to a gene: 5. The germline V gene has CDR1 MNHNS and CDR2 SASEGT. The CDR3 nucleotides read TGTGCCAGCGAAAAACTAGCGGGGGCCTACGAGCAGTACTTC. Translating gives CASEKLAGAYEQYF.

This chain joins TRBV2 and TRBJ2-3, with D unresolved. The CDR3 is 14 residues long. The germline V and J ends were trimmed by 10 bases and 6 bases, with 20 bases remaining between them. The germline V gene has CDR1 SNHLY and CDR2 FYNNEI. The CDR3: CATPRPGPDDTQYF. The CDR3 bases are TGTGCCACCCCCCGACCAGGACCGGACGATACGCAGTATTTT.

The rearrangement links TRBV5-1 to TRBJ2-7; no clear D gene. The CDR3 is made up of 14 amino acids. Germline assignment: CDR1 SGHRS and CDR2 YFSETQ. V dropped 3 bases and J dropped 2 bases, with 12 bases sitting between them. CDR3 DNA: TGCGCCAGCAGCTCTGACAAAGGAACCTACGAGCAGTACTTC. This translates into CASSSDKGTYEQYF.

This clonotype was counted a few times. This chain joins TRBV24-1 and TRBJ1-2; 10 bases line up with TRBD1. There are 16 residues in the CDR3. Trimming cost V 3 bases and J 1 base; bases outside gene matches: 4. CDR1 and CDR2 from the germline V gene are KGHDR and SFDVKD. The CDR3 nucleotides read TGTGCCACCAGTGATCCAGGACAGGGGGATAACTATGGCTACACCTTC. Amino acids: CATSDPGQGDNYGYTF.

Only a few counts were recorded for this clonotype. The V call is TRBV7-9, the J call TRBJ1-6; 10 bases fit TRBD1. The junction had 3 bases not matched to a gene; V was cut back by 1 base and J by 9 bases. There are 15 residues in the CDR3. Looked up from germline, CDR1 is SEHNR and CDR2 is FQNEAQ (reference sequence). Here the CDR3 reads CASSLGGQGLSPLHF. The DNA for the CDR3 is TGTGCCAGCAGCTTAGGGGGACAGGGGCTTTCACCCCTCCACTTT. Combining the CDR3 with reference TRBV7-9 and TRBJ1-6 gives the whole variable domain DTGVSQNPRHKITKRGQNVTFRCDPISEHNRLYWYRQTLGQGPEFLTYFQNEAQLEKSRLLSDRFSAERPKGSFSTLEIQRTEQGDSAMYLCASSLGGQGLSPLHFGNGTRLTVT.

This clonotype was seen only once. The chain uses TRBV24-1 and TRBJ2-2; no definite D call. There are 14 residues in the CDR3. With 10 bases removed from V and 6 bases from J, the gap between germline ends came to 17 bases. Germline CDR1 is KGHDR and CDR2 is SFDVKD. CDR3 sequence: CATRARKLSGELFF. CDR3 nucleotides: TGTGCCACACGGGCCCGTAAGTTATCCGGGGAGCTGTTTTTT.

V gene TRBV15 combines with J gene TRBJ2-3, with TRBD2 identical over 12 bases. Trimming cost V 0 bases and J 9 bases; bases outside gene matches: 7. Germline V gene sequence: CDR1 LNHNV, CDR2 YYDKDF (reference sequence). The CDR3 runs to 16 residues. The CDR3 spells CATSRDLTSGSITQYF. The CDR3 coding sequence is TGTGCCACCAGCAGAGATTTGACTAGCGGGAGCATCACGCAGTATTTT.

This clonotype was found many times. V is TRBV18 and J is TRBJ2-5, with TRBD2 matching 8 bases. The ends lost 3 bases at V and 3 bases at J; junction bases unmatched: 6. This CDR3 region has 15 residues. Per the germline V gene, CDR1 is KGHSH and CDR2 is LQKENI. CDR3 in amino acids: CASSPGGREEETQYF. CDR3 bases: TGTGCCAGCTCACCGGGCGGGCGGGAGGAAGAGACCCAGTACTTC.

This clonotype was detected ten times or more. The CDR3 nucleotides are TGTGCCAGCAGGCTCTGGGGCGCGGGAGATCGGGACGAGCAGTACTTC. Translation gives CASRLWGAGDRDEQYF. The chain couples TRBV7-9 to TRBJ2-7; 7 positions match TRBD2. Germline CDR1 SEHNR, CDR2 FQNEAQ (reference sequence). V lost 6 bases to trimming and J lost 5 bases; unmatched junction nucleotides: 16. This CDR3 has 16 residues. The whole variable domain, remainder taken from reference TRBV7-9 and TRBJ2-7, is DTGVSQNPRHKITKRGQNVTFRCDPISEHNRLYWYRQTLGQGPEFLTYFQNEAQLEKSRLLSDRFSAERPKGSFSTLEIQRTEQGDSAMYLCASRLWGAGDRDEQYFGPGTRLTVT.